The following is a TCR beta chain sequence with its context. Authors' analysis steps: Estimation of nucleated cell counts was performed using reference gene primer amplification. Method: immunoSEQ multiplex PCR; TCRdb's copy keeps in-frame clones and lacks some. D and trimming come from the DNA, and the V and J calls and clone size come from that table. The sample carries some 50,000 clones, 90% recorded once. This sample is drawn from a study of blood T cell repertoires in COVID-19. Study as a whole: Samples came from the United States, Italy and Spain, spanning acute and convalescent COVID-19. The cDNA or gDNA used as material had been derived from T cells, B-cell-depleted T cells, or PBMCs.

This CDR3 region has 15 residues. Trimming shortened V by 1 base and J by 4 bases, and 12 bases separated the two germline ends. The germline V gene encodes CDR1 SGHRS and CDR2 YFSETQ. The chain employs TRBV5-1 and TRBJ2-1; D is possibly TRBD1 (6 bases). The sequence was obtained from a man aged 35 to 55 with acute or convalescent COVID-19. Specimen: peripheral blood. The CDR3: CASSLNRQVYNEQFF. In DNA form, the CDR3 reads TGCGCCAGCAGCTTGAACCGACAGGTGTACAATGAGCAGTTCTTC.